A selection of T cell receptor beta chains follows, all from one sample in a study of graft-versus-host responses after intestinal transplantation. Libraries were prepared by immunoSEQ multiplex PCR; TCRdb keeps only in-frame clonotypes and omits some of them. The sample holds 11,000 to 15,000 clones, 30% to 35% seen once. Sequencing was performed on alloreactive CD4+ T cells from a mixed lymphocyte reaction culture, taken before intestinal transplant. These TCRs come from a human patient who received an intestinal transplant. The CDR3 runs from the conserved cysteine through the conserved F or W. Fields, in order: clone size, J gene, V gene, D gene, CDR3 DNA, CDR3 protein. The D gene is left open where the match is weak. Size values are once, few and many counts, or a class for expanded clones, and some rows have none.

abundance: NA
j_gene: TRBJ2-3
v_gene: TRBV28
d_gene: TRBD2
CDR3nt: TGTGCCAGCAGTTCTAGCGGGGGCACAGATACGCAGTATTTT
CDR3aa: CASSSSGGTDTQYF

abundance: NA
j_gene: TRBJ1-2
v_gene: TRBV27
d_gene: NA
CDR3nt: TGTGCCAGCAGTTTTGGGCGGGATAACTATGGCTACACCTTC
CDR3aa: CASSFGRDNYGYTF

abundance: few
j_gene: TRBJ2-1
v_gene: TRBV30
d_gene: TRBD2
CDR3nt: TGTGCCTGGAGCCAGCGGGGTTACAATGAGCAGTTCTTC
CDR3aa: CAWSQRGYNEQFF

abundance: few
j_gene: TRBJ1-5
v_gene: TRBV6-9
d_gene: NA
CDR3nt: TGTGCCAGCAGTGACTTACAGACGCCCCAGCATTTT
CDR3aa: CASSDLQTPQHF

abundance: few
j_gene: TRBJ1-2
v_gene: TRBV9
d_gene: NA
CDR3nt: TGTGCCAGCAGCGTAGCTCCGGGGTCGGGCTACACCTTC
CDR3aa: CASSVAPGSGYTF

abundance: medium-sized
j_gene: TRBJ2-7
v_gene: TRBV5-1
d_gene: TRBD2
CDR3nt: TGCGCCAGCAGCAATACAGCGGGAAGGTACGAGCAGTACTTC
CDR3aa: CASSNTAGRYEQYF

abundance: few
j_gene: TRBJ2-1
v_gene: TRBV29-1
d_gene: NA
CDR3nt: TGCAGCGTTGGGCAGAACTCCTACAATGAGCAGTTCTTC
CDR3aa: CSVGQNSYNEQFF

abundance: NA
j_gene: TRBJ2-5
v_gene: TRBV7-6
d_gene: NA
CDR3nt: TGTGCCAGCAGCTGGTCTGAGACCCAGTACTTC
CDR3aa: CASSWSETQYF

abundance: few
j_gene: TRBJ2-2
v_gene: TRBV5-1
d_gene: TRBD2
CDR3nt: TGCGCCAGCAGCGTGGCGGGGGGGCAGAGCACCGGGGAGCTGTTTTTT
CDR3aa: CASSVAGGQSTGELFF

abundance: NA
j_gene: TRBJ1-1
v_gene: TRBV23-1
d_gene: NA
CDR3nt: TGCGCCAGCAGTCAATCATTAGGACAGCTCGGGGACACTGAAGCTTTCTTT
CDR3aa: CASSQSLGQLGDTEAFF

abundance: few
j_gene: TRBJ2-7
v_gene: TRBV11-2
d_gene: NA
CDR3nt: TGTGCCAGCAGCTTTCCGTTCCGGGCCCACGAGCAGTACTTC
CDR3aa: CASSFPFRAHEQYF

abundance: few
j_gene: TRBJ2-5
v_gene: TRBV5-5
d_gene: NA
CDR3nt: TGTGCCAGCAGCTTCTATCGAACCTGGGGCCAGTACTTC
CDR3aa: CASSFYRTWGQYF

abundance: NA
j_gene: TRBJ2-3
v_gene: TRBV7-8
d_gene: TRBD2
CDR3nt: TGTGCCAGCAGCTATCCCCGCGGGAGCGGGAGTGTTGATACGCAGTATTTT
CDR3aa: CASSYPRGSGSVDTQYF

abundance: few
j_gene: TRBJ2-3
v_gene: TRBV5-6
d_gene: NA
CDR3nt: TGTGCCAGCAGCACCGCCGGTGGCACAGATACGCAGTATTTT
CDR3aa: CASSTAGGTDTQYF

abundance: NA
j_gene: TRBJ2-5
v_gene: TRBV5-1
d_gene: TRBD2
CDR3nt: TGCGCCAGCAGCTCCTTAGCGGGGCGTCAAGAGACCCAGTACTTC
CDR3aa: CASSSLAGRQETQYF

abundance: few
j_gene: TRBJ1-2
v_gene: TRBV19
d_gene: NA
CDR3nt: TGTGCCAGTAGACTACAGGGATACTATGGCTACACCTTC
CDR3aa: CASRLQGYYGYTF

abundance: NA
j_gene: TRBJ1-5
v_gene: TRBV2
d_gene: NA
CDR3nt: TGTGCCAGCAGTGAAATAGGGGTAAGCAATCAGCCCCAGCATTTT
CDR3aa: CASSEIGVSNQPQHF

abundance: once
j_gene: TRBJ1-5
v_gene: TRBV7-9
d_gene: NA
CDR3nt: TGTGCCAGCAGCTTAGCCGGTCTCAATCAGCCCCAGCATTTT
CDR3aa: CASSLAGLNQPQHF

abundance: few
j_gene: TRBJ2-7
v_gene: TRBV19
d_gene: TRBD1
CDR3nt: TGTGCCAGTAGTTTTCGACAGGGGGGCACCTACGAGCAGTACTTC
CDR3aa: CASSFRQGGTYEQYF

abundance: NA
j_gene: TRBJ1-2
v_gene: TRBV6-5
d_gene: NA
CDR3nt: TGTGCCAGCAGTGATGGGACCTTATACTATGGCTACACCTTC
CDR3aa: CASSDGTLYYGYTF

abundance: NA
j_gene: TRBJ1-1
v_gene: TRBV11-3
d_gene: NA
CDR3nt: TGTGCCAGCAGCTTAAGGAGGAGGGGAGGAGCTTTCTTT
CDR3aa: CASSLRRRGGAFF

abundance: NA
j_gene: TRBJ1-1
v_gene: TRBV10-3
d_gene: TRBD1
CDR3nt: TGTGCCATCAGTCAAATGACAGGGACGAACACTGAAGCTTTCTTT
CDR3aa: CAISQMTGTNTEAFF

abundance: NA
j_gene: TRBJ1-1
v_gene: TRBV6-6
d_gene: NA
CDR3nt: TGTGCCAGCAAAGGAGGGCTATTAACTGAAGCTTTCTTT
CDR3aa: CASKGGLLTEAFF

abundance: few
j_gene: TRBJ1-2
v_gene: TRBV6-9
d_gene: NA
CDR3nt: TGTGCCAGCAGGCCTCAGGGATTTGGCTACACCTTC
CDR3aa: CASRPQGFGYTF

abundance: NA
j_gene: TRBJ2-5
v_gene: TRBV7-9
d_gene: NA
CDR3nt: TGTGCCAGCAGCTTATTCACAGAACAAGAGACCCAGTACTTC
CDR3aa: CASSLFTEQETQYF

abundance: few
j_gene: TRBJ2-6
v_gene: TRBV28
d_gene: TRBD1
CDR3nt: TGTGCCAGCTCGGGGACAGCAAACTCTGGGGCCAACGTCCTGACTTTC
CDR3aa: CASSGTANSGANVLTF

abundance: few
j_gene: TRBJ1-5
v_gene: TRBV7-5
d_gene: NA
CDR3nt: TGTGCCAGCAGCTCCACAAGCGGGCAGCCCCAGCATTTT
CDR3aa: CASSSTSGQPQHF

abundance: medium-sized
j_gene: TRBJ2-5
v_gene: TRBV10-2
d_gene: TRBD1
CDR3nt: TGCGCCAGCAGTGAGGGTAGGGGGCCTTCCCAGTACTTC
CDR3aa: CASSEGRGPSQYF

abundance: NA
j_gene: TRBJ1-1
v_gene: TRBV25-1
d_gene: TRBD1
CDR3nt: TGTGCCAGCAGTGCGACAGGGCATAGGACTGAAGCTTTCTTT
CDR3aa: CASSATGHRTEAFF

abundance: NA
j_gene: TRBJ2-7
v_gene: TRBV5-1
d_gene: NA
CDR3nt: TGCGCCAGCAGCTTGGCCCCCCGCTACGAGCAGTACTTC
CDR3aa: CASSLAPRYEQYF

abundance: NA
j_gene: TRBJ1-6
v_gene: TRBV18
d_gene: NA
CDR3nt: TGTGCCAGCTCACCACTCCGGGATTCACCCCTCCACTTT
CDR3aa: CASSPLRDSPLHF

abundance: NA
j_gene: TRBJ1-3
v_gene: TRBV5-1
d_gene: NA
CDR3nt: TGCGCCAGCAGCTTGGACAGGGCTGGAAACACCATATATTTT
CDR3aa: CASSLDRAGNTIYF

abundance: NA
j_gene: TRBJ2-3
v_gene: TRBV7-8
d_gene: TRBD1
CDR3nt: TGTGCCAGCAGCTTAGAGGGGGCCACAGATACGCAGTATTTT
CDR3aa: CASSLEGATDTQYF

abundance: NA
j_gene: TRBJ2-7
v_gene: TRBV11-3
d_gene: TRBD2
CDR3nt: TGTGCCAGCAGCCCGGGGAGGGGCGAGCAGTACTTC
CDR3aa: CASSPGRGEQYF

abundance: NA
j_gene: TRBJ1-2
v_gene: TRBV5-1
d_gene: NA
CDR3nt: TGCGCCAGCAGCTTGTTTTTGGACGGAGTCTATGGCTACACCTTC
CDR3aa: CASSLFLDGVYGYTF

abundance: NA
j_gene: TRBJ2-7
v_gene: TRBV5-1
d_gene: TRBD2
CDR3nt: TGCGCCAGCAGCTTGGAAGCGGGAGCGATTTACGAGCAGTACTTC
CDR3aa: CASSLEAGAIYEQYF

abundance: few
j_gene: TRBJ1-5
v_gene: TRBV28
d_gene: NA
CDR3nt: TGTGCCGTGGCATCAGGGAATCAGCCCCAGCATTTT
CDR3aa: CAVASGNQPQHF

abundance: few
j_gene: TRBJ2-1
v_gene: TRBV29-1
d_gene: NA
CDR3nt: TGCAGCGTTGAATATTTGCAGGGGTCCTACAATGAGCAGTTCTTC
CDR3aa: CSVEYLQGSYNEQFF

abundance: NA
j_gene: TRBJ2-1
v_gene: TRBV6-8
d_gene: NA
CDR3nt: TGTGCCAGCAGTTCCTGGGATGAGCAGTTCTTC
CDR3aa: CASSSWDEQFF

abundance: NA
j_gene: TRBJ2-1
v_gene: TRBV7-8
d_gene: TRBD2
CDR3nt: TGTGCCAGCAGCCCTTCAAAAGCGGGAGGGGCCTACAATGAGCAGTTCTTC
CDR3aa: CASSPSKAGGAYNEQFF